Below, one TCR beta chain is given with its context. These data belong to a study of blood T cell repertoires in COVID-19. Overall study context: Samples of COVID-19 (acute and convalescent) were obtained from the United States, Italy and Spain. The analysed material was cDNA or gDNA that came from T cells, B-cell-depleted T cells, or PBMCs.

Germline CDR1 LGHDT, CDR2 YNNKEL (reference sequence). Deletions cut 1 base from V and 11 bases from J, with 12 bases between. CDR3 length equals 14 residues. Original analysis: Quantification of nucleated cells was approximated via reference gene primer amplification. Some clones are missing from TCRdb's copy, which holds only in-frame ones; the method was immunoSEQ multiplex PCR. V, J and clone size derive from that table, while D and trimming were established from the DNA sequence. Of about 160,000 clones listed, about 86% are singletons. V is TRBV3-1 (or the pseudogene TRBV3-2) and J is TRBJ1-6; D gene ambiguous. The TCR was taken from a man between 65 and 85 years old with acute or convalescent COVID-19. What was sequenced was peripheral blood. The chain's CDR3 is CASSQGRGGPPLHF. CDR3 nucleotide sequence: TGTGCCAGCAGCCAAGGAAGAGGAGGGCCACCCCTCCACTTT.